This passage covers 17 T cell receptor beta chains from one sample sequenced in a study of T cells after posttransplantation cyclophosphamide. Some clones are missing from TCRdb's copy, which holds only in-frame ones; the method was immunoSEQ multiplex PCR. The data list about 30,000 clones, none observed once; 2.7% falls to the top ten. Sequenced input: PBMCs. These receptors originate from a woman aged 60-75 years in good health, CMV-negative, and a related stem cell transplant donor.

The J gene is TRBJ2-7, the V gene TRBV20-1; D unresolved. V lost 6 bases and J 3 bases, leaving 6 bases between the germline ends. The germline CDR1 and CDR2 sequences are DFQATT and SNEGSKA (reference sequence). The CDR3 has 10 residues. CDR3: CSAGSYEQYF. The CDR3, as DNA: TGCAGTGCGGGCAGCTACGAGCAGTACTTC.

V is TRBV6-1 and J is TRBJ2-7; 8 nucleotides match TRBD1. Germline trimming cut 4 bases from V and 2 bases from J; bases unmatched to any gene: 7. Germline V gene lookup returns CDR1 MNHNS and CDR2 SASEGT. The CDR3 is 15 amino acids. The CDR3 is CASSVPGTGPYEQYF. CDR3 DNA: TGTGCCAGCAGTGTTCCCGGGACAGGCCCCTACGAGCAGTACTTC.

This clone was observed many times. The chain employs TRBV6-1 and TRBJ1-4; TRBD1 is a possible D gene (6 bases). The germline V gene has CDR1 MNHNS and CDR2 SASEGT. There are 15 residues in the CDR3. Trimming took off 9 bases at V and 0 bases at J, with 14 bases between the two ends. CDR3 sequence (DNA): TGTGCCAGTCGTTGGACAGCCACAACTAATGAAAAACTGTTTTTT. Amino acids: CASRWTATTNEKLFF.

In its sample, this clone was seen many times. V is TRBV19 and J is TRBJ2-7, with D perhaps TRBD1 (6 bases). The germline V and J ends were trimmed by 4 bases and 5 bases, with 12 bases remaining between them. The germline V gene encodes CDR1 LNHDA and CDR2 SQIVND (reference sequence). The CDR3 sequence is 13 residues long. CDR3 residues: CASSTIQGHEQYF. The CDR3 nucleotides are TGTGCCAGTAGTACAATACAGGGCCACGAGCAGTACTTC. The full variable domain, rest sourced from reference TRBV19 and TRBJ2-7, is DGGITQSPKYLFRKEGQNVTLSCEQNLNHDAMYWYRQDPGQGLRLIYYSQIVNDFQKGDIAEGYSVSREKKESFPLTVTSAQKNPTAFYLCASSTIQGHEQYFGPGTRLTVT.

DNA of the CDR3: TGTGCCAGCAGCTTGGGACTAGCGGTAAAGGAGACCCAGTACTTC. Its translation is CASSLGLAVKETQYF. This chain joins TRBV7-2 and TRBJ2-5; 11 nucleotides match TRBD2. V dropped 3 bases and J dropped 5; count of bases not matched to a gene: 5. Germline CDR1 and CDR2: SGHTA and FQGNSA. CDR3 size: 15 residues.

This clone was counted at least ten times. The CDR3 loop reads CASSQEPLGTGYGYTF. As DNA, the CDR3 is TGCGCCAGCAGCCAAGAACCCCTAGGGACAGGGTATGGCTACACCTTC. The rearrangement joins TRBV4-1 to TRBJ1-2, with 9 bases matching TRBD1. V lost 0 bases to trimming and J lost 5 bases; unmatched junction nucleotides: 7. CDR1 and CDR2 (germline): MGHRA, YSYEKL. There are 16 residues in the CDR3.

At least ten counts were recorded for this clone. The chain has TRBV9 and TRBJ2-2; D is uncertain. The CDR3 has 12 residues. Germline assignment: CDR1 SGDLS and CDR2 YYNGEE. The V and J ends lost 3 bases and 5 bases respectively, with 5 bases between them. CDR3 nucleotide sequence: TGTGCCAGCAGCGGGCAGACCGGGGAGCTGTTTTTT. Its translation is CASSGQTGELFF.

This clone appeared many times. The V call is TRBV27, the J call TRBJ1-1; D possibly corresponds to TRBD1 (6 bases). Looked up from germline, CDR1 is MNHEY and CDR2 is SMNVEV (reference sequence). The length of the CDR3 is 15 residues. V lost 4 bases and J lost 3, with 15 bases in between. The DNA for the CDR3 is TGTGCCAGCAGTTGGAGGGGCAACAGGGACACTGAAGCTTTCTTT. The encoded protein is CASSWRGNRDTEAFF.

In this sample, this clone turned up a few times. The chain recombines TRBV11-2 with TRBJ2-7; 8 bases line up with TRBD2. The CDR3 length is 15 residues. Germline V gene lookup returns CDR1 SGHAT and CDR2 FQNNGV. The ends lost 5 bases at V and 4 bases at J; junction bases unmatched: 10. The CDR3 nucleotides read TGTGCCAGCAGCCTCACGGGGGGGTCACGGTACGAGCAGTACTTC. Translation gives CASSLTGGSRYEQYF.

This clone was detected only a few times. This chain uses TRBV5-6 with TRBJ1-5; no definite D call. The CDR3 consists of 14 residues. V gave up 0 bases and J gave up 11 bases, with 15 bases separating them. CDR1 SGHDT and CDR2 YYEEEE come from the germline V gene. The DNA for the CDR3 is TGTGCCAGCAGCTTGGGGGCCGGTTCTAAGGCCCAGCATTTT. It yields the protein CASSLGAGSKAQHF. The whole variable domain, filled in from reference TRBV5-6 and TRBJ1-5, reads DAGVTQSPTHLIKTRGQQVTLRCSPKSGHDTVSWYQQALGQGPQFIFQYYEEEERQRGNFPDRFSGHQFPNYSSELNVNALLLGDSALYLCASSLGAGSKAQHFGDGTRLSIL.

This clone was found many times. This sequence joins TRBV18 and TRBJ1-1; D ambiguous. Germline V gene lookup returns CDR1 KGHSH and CDR2 LQKENI. V was pared by 5 bases and J by 0 bases, with 4 bases between. The CDR3 contains 12 residues. The CDR3 reads CASSRVNTEAFF. The CDR3 coding sequence is TGTGCCAGCTCAAGGGTGAACACTGAAGCTTTCTTT.

The table lists this clone with many counts. The chain couples TRBV7-9 to TRBJ1-5; 7 nucleotides match TRBD1. V was pared by 5 bases and J by 6 bases, with 13 bases of the junction left unmatched. The CDR3 has 16 amino acids. Germline V gene sequence: CDR1 SEHNR, CDR2 FQNEAQ (reference sequence). CDR3 bases: TGTGCCAGCAGCCTATCCGGGTCAGGGGGAAGTCAGCCCCAGCATTTT. Translation: CASSLSGSGGSQPQHF.

This clone has ten or more counts. This chain connects TRBV4-3 to TRBJ1-2, with D possibly matching TRBD1 (5 bases). CDR3 length: 16 amino acids. Trimming cost V 6 bases and J 2 bases, with 19 bases left between them. Germline V gives CDR1 LGHNA, CDR2 YSLEER. The CDR3 loop is CASSRDYQFGNYGYTF. CDR3 nucleotide sequence: TGCGCCAGCAGTCGGGACTACCAATTTGGGAACTATGGCTACACCTTC.

This clone appeared many times. The rearrangement uses TRBV6-5 and TRBJ1-3, with 7 bases aligning to TRBD1. Germline CDR1 MNHEY, CDR2 SVGAGI. The ends lost 5 bases at V and 3 bases at J; junction bases unmatched: 7. This CDR3 has 15 amino acids. The CDR3 is CASSRRDSIGNTIYF. CDR3 bases: TGTGCCAGCAGTCGTCGGGACAGCATTGGAAACACCATATATTTT.

The J gene is TRBJ2-3, the V gene TRBV6-5, with TRBD2 identical over 10 bases. After removal of 5 bases from V and 2 bases from J, the junction contained 1 base not matched to a gene. The germline V gene has CDR1 MNHEY and CDR2 SVGAGI. CDR3 length: 14 residues. This CDR3 reads CASSLAGATDTQYF. The CDR3 coding sequence is TGTGCCAGCAGTCTAGCGGGAGCCACAGATACGCAGTATTTT.

This clone was seen many times. V usage is TRBV19 and J usage is TRBJ2-6, with D unresolved. This CDR3 has 17 amino acids. The germline CDR1 and CDR2 sequences are LNHDA and SQIVND (reference sequence). V shed 0 bases and J shed 2 bases, with 11 bases lying between them. The CDR3 sequence: CASSIDLWAAGANVLTF. The CDR3 DNA sequence: TGTGCCAGTAGTATAGATCTTTGGGCCGCTGGGGCCAACGTCCTGACTTTC. The entire variable domain, with the rest obtained from reference TRBV19 and TRBJ2-6, is as follows: DGGITQSPKYLFRKEGQNVTLSCEQNLNHDAMYWYRQDPGQGLRLIYYSQIVNDFQKGDIAEGYSVSREKKESFPLTVTSAQKNPTAFYLCASSIDLWAAGANVLTFGAGSRLTVL.

This clone was observed many times. This chain uses TRBV5-1 with TRBJ2-1; 9 bases fit TRBD1. V was clipped by 4 bases and J by 3 bases; unmatched bases: 8. Per germline, CDR1 SGHRS and CDR2 YFSETQ. The CDR3 spans 16 residues. For the CDR3, the DNA is TGCGCCAGCAGCCCGAACGCGGGACAGGGCTACAATGAGCAGTTCTTC. It encodes CASSPNAGQGYNEQFF.